Following are 18 T cell receptor beta chains from one sample sequenced in a study of T-cell memory formation after mild COVID-19 (dated by TCRdb to about 2021). Libraries were prepared through 5' RACE. Sequenced on an Illumina NovaSeq 6000. TCRdb took the public reads, trimmed them with fastp at Q25, ran MiXCR for clone calling and kept in-frame beta chains. CDR3 protein sequences are deduplicated, and each keeps its most common genes and DNA. Within this sample are approximately 450,000 distinct CDR3 sequences, with around a sixth of them counted one time only. The ten largest clones capture over 9% of the sample. Specimen: PBMCs or a T cell subset sorted from them (not recorded which). The receptor set was obtained from an adult woman who had mild COVID-19 (a few samples of this study predate the infection). The sample titles of this study are shuffled in the database, so cell type and time point are left out; the donor was told from shared clones.

This clonotype has a handful of counts. V and J are TRBV6-1 and TRBJ2-1, with 9 bases identical to TRBD2. CDR1 and CDR2 (germline): MNHNS, SASEGT. The CDR3 sequence is 13 residues long. The V and J ends lost 10 bases and 7 bases, in that order; junction bases with no gene match: 8. In nucleotides, the CDR3 is TGTGCCACGGCGGGGGGGCTTGAGAATGAGCAGTTCTTC. Translated, it gives CATAGGLENEQFF.

This sequence joins TRBV2 and TRBJ1-1, with TRBD1 matching 7 bases. The CDR3 runs 15 residues. V was pared by 3 bases and J by 2 bases, with 6 bases of the junction left unmatched. Germline V gene lookup returns CDR1 SNHLY and CDR2 FYNNEI. The CDR3 loop is CASSEGQLPNTEAFF. CDR3 DNA sequence: TGTGCCAGCAGTGAGGGACAGCTACCCAACACTGAAGCTTTCTTT.

This clonotype occurred a few times. The chain has TRBV5-1 and TRBJ2-7; weak D call: TRBD2 (5 bases). This CDR3 contains 15 residues. V dropped 2 bases and J dropped 7 bases, with 19 bases sitting between them. Per germline, CDR1 SGHRS and CDR2 YFSETQ. This CDR3 is CASSLLDTGVGEQYF. In nucleotides, the CDR3 is TGCGCCAGCAGCTTACTAGACACCGGTGTTGGGGAGCAGTACTTC.

This clonotype was found a few times. The rearrangement joins TRBV10-3 to TRBJ2-7; 10 positions match TRBD1. V lost 2 bases, J lost 11 bases, and 9 bases stayed unmatched. CDR1 ENHRY and CDR2 SYGVKD come from the germline V gene. The CDR3 contains 14 residues. CDR3 bases: TGTGCCATCAGTGAGGGACAGGGGGGCCTAACGGAGTACTTC. Protein product: CAISEGQGGLTEYF.

J is TRBJ1-1 and V is TRBV3-1, with D uncertain. The CDR3 sequence is 13 residues long. Trimming removed 1 base from V and 5 bases from J, with 8 bases in between. CDR1 and CDR2 from the germline V gene are LGHDT and YNNKEL (reference sequence). DNA of the CDR3: TGTGCCAGCAGCCAAGCCTTACAGACTGAAGCTTTCTTT. Its translation: CASSQALQTEAFF.

The chain links TRBV15 to TRBJ2-7, with a weak D call TRBD2 (5 bases). V lost 1 base, J lost 3 bases, and 7 bases lay in between. Germline V gene lookup returns CDR1 LNHNV and CDR2 YYDKDF (reference sequence). The CDR3 extends over 13 amino acids. Written as DNA, the CDR3 is TGTGCCACCAGCAGAGCAGGACTCTACGAGCAGTACTTC. Protein sequence: CATSRAGLYEQYF.

CDR3: CASSSLDWGVMNTEAFF. CDR3 coding DNA: TGTGCCAGCAGTTCACTAGATTGGGGGGTTATGAACACTGAAGCTTTCTTT. This chain uses TRBV27 with TRBJ1-1; D is possibly TRBD1 (5 bases). This CDR3 has 17 residues. Looked up from germline, CDR1 is MNHEY and CDR2 is SMNVEV (reference sequence). V was pared by 4 bases and J by 0 bases, with 18 bases between.

There are a few counts of this clonotype. The chain has TRBV7-8 and TRBJ2-3; D is unresolved. The CDR3 contains 14 residues. Germline V gene data show CDR1 as SGHVS and CDR2 as FQNEAQ. V lost 5 bases, J lost 7 bases, and 16 bases lay in between. In DNA, the CDR3 is TGTGCCAGCAGCAGAAGGCCGTTAGTGAATACGCAGTATTTT. It encodes CASSRRPLVNTQYF.

The chain recombines TRBV9 with TRBJ2-5; the D gene is possibly TRBD1 (5 bases). Germline V gene lookup returns CDR1 SGDLS and CDR2 YYNGEE. V was pared by 0 bases and J by 5 bases, with 8 bases between. The CDR3 runs to 13 residues. CDR3: CASSVGQGETQYF. CDR3 DNA sequence: TGTGCCAGCAGCGTAGGTCAGGGTGAGACCCAGTACTTC. The full variable domain, its missing parts supplied by reference TRBV9 and TRBJ2-5, is DSGVTQTPKHLITATGQRVTLRCSPRSGDLSVYWYQQSLDQGLQFLIQYYNGEERAKGNILERFSAQQFPDLHSELNLSSLELGDSALYFCASSVGQGETQYFGPGTRLLVL.

This chain uses TRBV7-2 with TRBJ2-3, with D possibly matching TRBD2 (5 bases). The germline CDR1 and CDR2 sequences are SGHTA and FQGNSA. Trimming removed 6 bases from V and 3 bases from J, with 10 bases in between. This CDR3 has 13 residues. This CDR3 reads CASRSLATDTQYF. The CDR3 DNA reads as TGTGCCAGCAGGTCCCTAGCAACAGATACGCAGTATTTT.

The chain has TRBV7-9 and TRBJ2-7; 7 bases map to TRBD2. The CDR3 covers 15 residues. V dropped 3 bases and J dropped 0; count of bases not matched to a gene: 5. Per germline, CDR1 SEHNR and CDR2 FQNEAQ (reference sequence). In DNA, the CDR3 is TGTGCCAGCAGCTTTTCCGGCGGGGGCTCCTACGAGCAGTACTTC. It yields the protein CASSFSGGGSYEQYF.

The V and J genes are TRBV19 and TRBJ2-1; 8 bases are shared with TRBD2. The CDR3 sequence is 16 residues long. Per the germline V gene, CDR1 is LNHDA and CDR2 is SQIVND (reference sequence). Germline trimming cut 4 bases from V and 6 bases from J; bases unmatched to any gene: 11. The CDR3 coding sequence is TGTGCCAGTAGTAGAAAACCGGGACTAGGGGTCAATGAGCAGTTCTTC. It is translated as CASSRKPGLGVNEQFF. Filled out from reference TRBV19 and TRBJ2-1, the complete variable domain reads DGGITQSPKYLFRKEGQNVTLSCEQNLNHDAMYWYRQDPGQGLRLIYYSQIVNDFQKGDIAEGYSVSREKKESFPLTVTSAQKNPTAFYLCASSRKPGLGVNEQFFGPGTRLTVL.

This clonotype came up a few times. The chain links TRBV7-2 to TRBJ1-1; the match to TRBD1 covers 10 bases. Germline V gives CDR1 SGHTA, CDR2 FQGNSA. Trimming cost V 1 base and J 2 bases; bases outside gene matches: 4. The CDR3 sequence is 16 residues long. CDR3 DNA: TGTGCCAGCAGCTTAGTCACGACAGGGGGCAACACTGAAGCTTTCTTT. It specifies CASSLVTTGGNTEAFF.

This clonotype came up a few times. The chain links TRBV6-2 or TRBV6-3 to TRBJ2-7; D could derive from TRBD1 or TRBD2 (6 bases each). V shed 3 bases and J shed 5 bases, with 17 bases lying between them. CDR1 is MNHEY, CDR2 SVGEGT, per germline. The CDR3 spans 15 residues. The CDR3 protein is CASSYRGTTGDEQYF. The CDR3 coding sequence is TGTGCCAGCAGTTATCGCGGGACAACGGGGGACGAGCAGTACTTC.

The chain carries TRBV20-1 and TRBJ1-1, with D perhaps matching TRBD1 (5 bases). CDR1 is DFQATT and CDR2 is SNEGSKA in the germline V gene (reference sequence). The V gene lost 0 bases and the J gene lost 7 bases, with 27 bases spanning the gap. This CDR3 comprises 18 residues. The CDR3, as DNA: TGCAGTGCTAGAGAAGGAACTTGGGGGTCGGATGAGAGTATTGAAGCTTTCTTT. It is translated as CSAREGTWGSDESIEAFF.

This clonotype occurred a few times. The J gene is TRBJ2-3, the V gene TRBV11-2; tentative D call: TRBD1 (7 bases). The V end lost 3 bases, the J end lost 5 bases, and 15 bases lay between the germline ends. Germline assignment: CDR1 SGHAT and CDR2 FQNNGV. This CDR3 spans 15 amino acids. This CDR3 reads CASSLGPGGIDTQYF. CDR3 nucleotides: TGTGCCAGCAGCTTGGGCCCAGGGGGGATAGATACGCAGTATTTT.

V gene TRBV7-9 combines with J gene TRBJ2-5; D gene uncertain. The V end was cut by 1 base, the J end by 5 bases, with 8 bases between. CDR1 SEHNR and CDR2 FQNEAQ come from the germline V gene (reference sequence). The CDR3 is 13 amino acids. CDR3 in DNA: TGTGCCAGCAGCTTAGAGGGATATGAGACCCAGTACTTC. Encoded protein: CASSLEGYETQYF. Supplemented by reference TRBV7-9 and TRBJ2-5, the full variable domain reads DTGVSQNPRHKITKRGQNVTFRCDPISEHNRLYWYRQTLGQGPEFLTYFQNEAQLEKSRLLSDRFSAERPKGSFSTLEIQRTEQGDSAMYLCASSLEGYETQYFGPGTRLLVL.

This clonotype was detected only a few times. The rearrangement joins TRBV6-5 to TRBJ2-7, with 9 bases matching TRBD1. J lost 6 bases, V lost 5 bases, and 11 bases had no gene match. The CDR3 is 15 residues long. The V gene's germline CDR1 is MNHEY and CDR2 SVGAGI. CDR3 in DNA: TGTGCCAGCAGTCAAACCGGGACAGGGCGATTCGAGCAGTACTTC. This translates into CASSQTGTGRFEQYF.